Presented here are 10 T cell receptor beta chains from one specimen sequenced in a study of blood T cell repertoires in COVID-19. The repertoire was sequenced with immunoSEQ multiplex PCR; TCRdb's copy has only in-frame clones and lacks some. Of tens of thousands of clones listed, 75% to 95% are singletons. Sequenced material: peripheral blood. The receptors stem from a woman between 45 and 65 years old in a cohort sampled during active COVID-19.

The rearrangement links TRBV6-6 to TRBJ1-4; D is perhaps TRBD1 (6 bases). Germline CDR1 is MNHNY and CDR2 is SVGAGI (reference sequence). Trimming took off 6 bases at V and 5 bases at J, with 16 bases between the two ends. The CDR3 is 15 amino acids. CDR3 sequence: CASSSGQSLNEKLFF. The CDR3 DNA sequence: TGTGCCAGCAGCTCCGGACAGTCACTCAATGAAAAACTGTTTTTT.

The chain carries TRBV7-9 and TRBJ2-7; possibly TRBD2 for D (5 bases). Germline values: CDR1 SEHNR, CDR2 FQNEAQ (reference sequence). The V end was cut by 3 bases, the J end by 0 bases, with 15 bases between. The CDR3 runs 16 residues. As DNA, the CDR3 is TGTGCCAGCAGCTTCGGTACGGGAAGAGGCTCCTACGAGCAGTACTTC. This codes for CASSFGTGRGSYEQYF.

V gene TRBV5-6 combines with J gene TRBJ1-3; 7 nucleotides agree with TRBD1. Germline CDR1 reads SGHDT; CDR2 reads YYEEEE. V trimming: 2 bases; J trimming: 0 bases; junction bases outside the gene matches: 8. CDR3 length equals 17 residues. CDR3 amino acids: CASSFTGQIYSGNTIYF. CDR3 coding DNA: TGTGCCAGCAGCTTTACGGGACAGATCTACTCTGGAAACACCATATATTTT.

V and J are TRBV25-1 and TRBJ2-5, with D possibly matching TRBD1 (5 bases). Trimming took off 5 bases at V and 5 bases at J, with 12 bases between the two ends. Germline CDR1 is MGHDK and CDR2 is SYGVNS. The length of the CDR3 is 13 residues. CDR3 sequence (DNA): TGTGCCAGCAGTTTTCCAGGGCGGGAGACCCAGTACTTC. Translating it yields CASSFPGRETQYF. Using reference TRBV25-1 and TRBJ2-5 for the parts outside the CDR3, the full variable domain is EADIYQTPRYLVIGTGKKITLECSQTMGHDKMYWYQQDPGMELHLIHYSYGVNSTEKGDLSSESTVSRIRTEHFPLTLESARPSHTSQYLCASSFPGRETQYFGPGTRLLVL.

The chain carries TRBV10-3 and TRBJ2-7; D possibly corresponds to TRBD2 (6 bases). The CDR3 totals 15 residues. Trimming stripped 8 bases from V and 3 bases from J, with 20 bases between. Per germline, CDR1 ENHRY and CDR2 SYGVKD. The CDR3: CAIQEGSGLNYEQYF. DNA of the CDR3: TGTGCCATCCAGGAGGGGTCAGGGTTAAACTACGAGCAGTACTTC.

This sequence joins TRBV29-1 and TRBJ2-6; D is possibly TRBD1 (6 bases). V lost 6 bases and J lost 3, with 9 bases in between. The CDR3 sequence is 13 residues long. Germline V gene data show CDR1 as SQVTM and CDR2 as ANQGSEA. CDR3 DNA: TGCAGCGTACAGGGTGGTGGGGCCAACGTCCTGACTTTC. The encoded protein is CSVQGGGANVLTF.

This chain connects TRBV7-3 to TRBJ2-3; no definite D call. The CDR3 contains 17 residues. CDR1 and CDR2 from the germline V gene are SGHTA and FQGTGA. Trimming took off 0 bases at V and 1 base at J, with 14 bases between the two ends. Here the CDR3 DNA reads TGTGCCAGCAGCTTAACTAGTGCAGGCAGTGGCACAGATACGCAGTATTTT. Residues: CASSLTSAGSGTDTQYF. The complete variable domain, with remaining parts taken from reference TRBV7-3 and TRBJ2-3, reads GAGVSQTPSNKVTEKGKYVELRCDPISGHTALYWYRQSLGQGPEFLIYFQGTGAADDSGLPNDRFFAVRPEGSVSTLKIQRTERGDSAVYLCASSLTSAGSGTDTQYFGPGTRLTVL.

The CDR3: CASGLPTGGGFGYTF. The CDR3 nucleotides read TGTGCTAGTGGCCTACCGACAGGGGGCGGTTTTGGCTACACCTTC. The chain links TRBV12-5 to TRBJ1-2; 10 positions match TRBD1. V gave up 6 bases and J gave up 7 bases; unmatched junction bases: 11. The CDR3 sequence is 15 residues long. Germline values: CDR1 LGHNT, CDR2 FRNRAP.

J is TRBJ2-5 and V is TRBV10-3; no clear D. The CDR3 length is 13 residues. Trimming stripped 5 bases from V and 2 bases from J, with 9 bases between. Germline assignment: CDR1 ENHRY and CDR2 SYGVKD. CDR3 DNA sequence: TGTGCCATCAGTCCCGATCGGCAAGAGACCCAGTACTTC. Residues: CAISPDRQETQYF.

V and J are TRBV15 and TRBJ1-2, with D uncertain. V shed 1 base and J shed 0 bases, with 9 bases lying between them. Germline-derived CDR1 and CDR2 are LNHNV and YYDKDF (reference sequence). The CDR3 consists of 15 residues. The chain's CDR3 is CATSRARSTNYGYTF. The CDR3 DNA follows: TGTGCCACCAGCAGAGCGCGGAGTACTAACTATGGCTACACCTTC. Filled out from reference TRBV15 and TRBJ1-2, the complete variable domain reads DAMVIQNPRYQVTQFGKPVTLSCSQTLNHNVMYWYQQKSSQAPKLLFHYYDKDFNNEADTPDNFQSRRPNTSFCFLDIRSPGLGDTAMYLCATSRARSTNYGYTFGSGTRLTVV.